Given below is one T cell receptor beta chain in context. Its antigen is unknown. V lost 5 bases to trimming and J lost 5 bases; unmatched junction nucleotides: 4. CDR1 and CDR2 (germline): SEHNR, FQNEAQ (reference sequence). The CDR3 loop spans 14 amino acids. The data were taken from a study of CD8 T cells in ankylosing spondylitis. Findings of the study overall: For ankylosing spondylitis blood, a TCR beta motif of several highly homologous variants appeared characteristic.

TCRdb re-called the 5' RACE reads through MiXCR, storing one row per CDR3 protein. The table includes fewer than 500,000 distinct CDR3 sequences, 20% to 25% detected once. This receptor was identified in a male donor with ankylosing spondylitis. The specimen sequenced was blood, either unsorted or a sorted T cell fraction (not recorded which). This chain links TRBV7-9 with TRBJ2-1; TRBD2 matches at 9 bases. Here the CDR3 reads CASSPWTSDNEQFF. The CDR3 DNA sequence: TGTGCCAGCAGCCCGTGGACTAGCGACAATGAGCAGTTCTTC.